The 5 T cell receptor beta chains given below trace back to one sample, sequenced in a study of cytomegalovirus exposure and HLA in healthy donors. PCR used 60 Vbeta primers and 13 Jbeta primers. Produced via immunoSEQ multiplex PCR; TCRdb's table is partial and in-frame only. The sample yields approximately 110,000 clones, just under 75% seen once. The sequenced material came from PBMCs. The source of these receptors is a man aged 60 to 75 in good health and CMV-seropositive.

The CDR3 reads CASSSGLAGYRTGELFF. DNA for the CDR3: TGTGCCAGCAGTTCGGGACTAGCGGGGTATCGAACCGGGGAGCTGTTTTTT. The V gene is TRBV5-4, the J gene TRBJ2-2, with TRBD2 matching 13 bases. The V and J ends lost 5 bases and 5 bases, in that order; junction bases with no gene match: 9. The CDR3 has 17 amino acids. The germline gives CDR1 SGHNT, CDR2 YYREEE (reference sequence).

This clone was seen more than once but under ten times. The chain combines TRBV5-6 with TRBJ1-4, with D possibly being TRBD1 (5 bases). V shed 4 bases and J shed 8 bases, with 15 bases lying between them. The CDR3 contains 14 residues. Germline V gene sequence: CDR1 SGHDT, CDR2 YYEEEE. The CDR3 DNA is TGTGCCAGCAGCCGGGGGGAGGCTCACGAAAAACTGTTTTTT. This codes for CASSRGEAHEKLFF.

Here the CDR3 reads CASSEGLVTTQYF. The CDR3 DNA is TGTGCCAGCAGCGAGGGACTAGTAACTACGCAGTATTTT. This chain links TRBV4-2 with TRBJ2-3; TRBD2 agrees at 8 bases. The trim removed 5 bases at V and 8 bases at J, leaving 6 bases unmatched. This CDR3 spans 13 amino acids. Per germline, CDR1 LGHNA and CDR2 YNFKEQ.

The CDR3 coding sequence is TGTGCCAGCAGCAAAGGGCGGGGGGAGAATGAGCAGTTCTTC. Residues: CASSKGRGENEQFF. This sequence joins TRBV21-1 and TRBJ2-1; TRBD2 was called by the table and not checked on the DNA. TRBV21-1 is reported as a pseudogene. This CDR3 is built from 14 residues.

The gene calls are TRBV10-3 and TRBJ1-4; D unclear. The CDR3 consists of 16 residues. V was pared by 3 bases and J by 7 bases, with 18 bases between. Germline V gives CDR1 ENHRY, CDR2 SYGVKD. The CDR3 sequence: CAISDIRELALEKLFF. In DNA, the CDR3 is TGTGCCATCAGTGATATAAGGGAACTAGCCCTTGAAAAACTGTTTTTT.